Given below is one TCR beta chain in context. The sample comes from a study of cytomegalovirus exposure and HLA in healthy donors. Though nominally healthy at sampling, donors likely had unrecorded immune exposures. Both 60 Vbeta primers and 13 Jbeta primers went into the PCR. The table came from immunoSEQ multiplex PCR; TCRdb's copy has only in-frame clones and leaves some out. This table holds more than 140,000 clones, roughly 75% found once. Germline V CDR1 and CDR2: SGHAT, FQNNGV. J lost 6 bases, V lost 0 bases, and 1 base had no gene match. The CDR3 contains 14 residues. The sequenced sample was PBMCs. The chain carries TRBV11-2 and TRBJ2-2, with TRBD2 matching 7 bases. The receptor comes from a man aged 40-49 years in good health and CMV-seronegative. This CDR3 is CASSLDRGAGELFF. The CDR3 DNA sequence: TGTGCCAGCAGCTTAGATCGGGGGGCCGGGGAGCTGTTTTTT.